This T cell receptor (beta chain) comes out of a study of CD8 T cells in ankylosing spondylitis. Study-wide points: Reported data indicate significant enrichment of disease-linked clones within matched ankylosing spondylitis synovial fluid.

TCRdb analysed the 5' RACE reads with MiXCR anew, one entry per CDR3 protein. This sample has about 320,000 distinct CDR3 sequences, with roughly 11% found just once. This clonotype was found a few times. Its antigen is unknown. V was clipped by 10 bases and J by 2 bases; unmatched bases: 11. The CDR3 spans 15 residues. CDR1 is SNHLY, CDR2 FYNNEI, per germline. The sequenced sample consisted of blood, either unsorted or a sorted T cell fraction (not recorded which). This receptor was identified in a female donor with ankylosing spondylitis or in good health (not recorded which). The rearrangement joins TRBV2 to TRBJ2-1; 7 nucleotides match TRBD2. CDR3 bases: TGTGCCACTTCAATCGGGCGGGAGCCCTACAATGAGCAGTTCTTC. It specifies CATSIGREPYNEQFF.